Within the sample, the clone carrying this T cell receptor beta chain is medium-sized. Since the library was made to target alpha chains, this beta chain is a stray read and its abundance is not meaningful. On each TCR cDNA molecule, a unique molecular identifier was present. TCRdb reanalysed the 5' RACE reads using MiXCR and keeps one entry per CDR3 protein. The table has approximately 6,900 distinct CDR3 sequences, around 5% seen once. The CDR3 runs to 16 residues. Germline V gene sequence: CDR1 MNHEY, CDR2 SMNVEV (reference sequence). Trimming left V 5 bases short and J 2 bases short, with 17 bases between. This record belongs to a study of spatial heterogeneity in lung cancer. Study summary: Among detected sequences, beta-chain ones consistently exceeded alpha-chain ones in number. An average of more than ten raw reads was observed per unique TCR and UMI combination.

The time point is: sample taken at primary tumor resection. Material for sequencing was whole RNA from tumor, nontumor lung or frozen PBMC, left unsorted. There were some 76 donors, all of them untreated patients with early-stage non-small cell lung cancer. The receptor was isolated from a female donor with early-stage non-small cell lung cancer. The chain has TRBV27 and TRBJ2-3; no reliable D call. Sequences were derived from normal lung tissue next to the tumor, sampled at surgery. This CDR3 reads CASSPQVFGYTDTQYF. CDR3 sequence (DNA): TGTGCCAGCAGTCCCCAGGTTTTCGGTTACACAGATACGCAGTATTTT.